This TCR beta chain was recovered during a study of patients and donors after allogeneic stem cell transplantation. With 0 bases removed from V and 6 bases from J, the gap between germline ends came to 18 bases. Per the germline V gene, CDR1 is LGHDT and CDR2 is YNNKEL (reference sequence). This CDR3 region has 17 residues. TCRdb reprocessed the RT-PCR reads with MiXCR, giving one entry per CDR3 protein. The data show tens of thousands of distinct CDR3 sequences, with around 27% seen just once and about a quarter held by the top ten. Sample: blood, either unsorted or a sorted T cell fraction (not recorded which). This chain links TRBV3-1 with TRBJ2-1; D unclear. The sequence derives from a human donor who was either an allogeneic HSCT recipient or a stem cell or donor lymphocyte infusion donor (not recorded which). It is not recorded whose cells these are; they may come from a transplant donor. CDR3 in DNA: TGTGCCAGCAGCCAAGAGACCCCTATTAACGCAGGCAATGAGCAGTTCTTC. Translated, it gives CASSQETPINAGNEQFF.